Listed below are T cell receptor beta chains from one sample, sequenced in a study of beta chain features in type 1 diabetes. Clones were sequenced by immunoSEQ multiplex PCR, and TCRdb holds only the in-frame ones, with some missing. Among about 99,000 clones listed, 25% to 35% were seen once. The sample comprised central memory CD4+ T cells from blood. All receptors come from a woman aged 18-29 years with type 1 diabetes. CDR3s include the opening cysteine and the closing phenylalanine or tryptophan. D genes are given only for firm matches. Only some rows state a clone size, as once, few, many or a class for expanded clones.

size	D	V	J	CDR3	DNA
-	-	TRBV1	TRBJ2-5	CTSSQVYREGYQETQYF	TGCACCAGCAGCCAAGTTTACCGGGAGGGGTACCAAGAGACCCAGTACTTC
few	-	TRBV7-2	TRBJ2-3	CASSFTEVDTQYF	TGTGCCAGCAGCTTCACCGAGGTGGATACGCAGTATTTT
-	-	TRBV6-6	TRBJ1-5	CASGNRYQPQHF	TGTGCCAGCGGAAACAGGTATCAGCCCCAGCATTTT
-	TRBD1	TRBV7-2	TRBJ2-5	CASSLTGGVMAQYF	TGTGCCAGCAGCTTGACAGGGGGGGTGATGGCCCAGTACTTC
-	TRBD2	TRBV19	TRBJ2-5	CASSTTSGRIQYF	TGTGCCAGTAGTACGACTAGCGGGAGAATCCAGTACTTC
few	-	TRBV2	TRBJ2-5	CASSNRYPQETQYF	TGTGCCAGCAGCAACAGATACCCTCAAGAGACCCAGTACTTC
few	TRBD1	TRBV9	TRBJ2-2	CASSVAIIGTGNTGELFF	TGTGCCAGCAGCGTAGCTATTATCGGGACAGGGAACACCGGGGAGCTGTTTTTT
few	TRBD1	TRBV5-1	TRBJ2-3	CASSLEQGGTDTQYF	TGCGCCAGCAGCTTGGAACAGGGGGGCACAGATACGCAGTATTTT
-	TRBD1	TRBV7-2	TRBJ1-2	CASSPYRGIYGYTF	TGTGCCAGCAGCCCATACAGGGGGATCTATGGCTACACCTTC
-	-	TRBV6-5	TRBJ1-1	CASSYSRGGTEAFF	TGTGCCAGCAGTTACTCGAGGGGGGGCACTGAAGCTTTCTTT
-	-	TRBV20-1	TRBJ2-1	CSANEDSQFF	TGCAGTGCGAATGAAGACTCTCAGTTCTTC
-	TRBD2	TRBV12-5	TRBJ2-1	CASGLVVAGGPKPLEQFF	TGTGCTAGTGGTTTGGTAGTAGCGGGAGGGCCTAAGCCCCTCGAGCAGTTCTTC
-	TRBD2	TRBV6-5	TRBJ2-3	CASSYGLGKGDTQYF	TGTGCCAGCAGTTACGGACTAGGAAAGGGAGATACGCAGTATTTT
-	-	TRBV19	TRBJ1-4	CASSDGDSNEKLFF	TGTGCCAGTAGTGACGGGGATTCTAATGAAAAACTGTTTTTT
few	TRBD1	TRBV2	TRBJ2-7	CASSAGQVYEQYF	TGTGCCAGCAGTGCCGGACAGGTCTACGAGCAGTACTTC
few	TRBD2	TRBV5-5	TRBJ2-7	CASSTSGTKSFYEQYF	TGTGCCAGCAGCACATCAGGGACTAAGTCCTTCTACGAGCAGTACTTC
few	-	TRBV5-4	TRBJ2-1	CASSLDLGSGDEQFF	TGTGCCAGCAGCTTGGACCTGGGCTCCGGGGATGAGCAGTTCTTC
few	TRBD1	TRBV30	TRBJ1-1	CAWARQGWGTEAFF	TGTGCCTGGGCTCGACAGGGGTGGGGCACTGAAGCTTTCTTT
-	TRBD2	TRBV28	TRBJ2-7	CASSLSASGRAAYEQYF	TGTGCCAGCAGTTTAAGTGCTAGCGGGAGGGCCGCCTACGAGCAGTACTTC
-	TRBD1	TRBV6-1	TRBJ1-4	CATLGQNEKLFF	TGTGCCACCCTGGGACAGAATGAAAAACTGTTTTTT
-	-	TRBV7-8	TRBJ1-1	CASSLPAGHTEAFF	TGTGCCAGCAGCTTACCAGCGGGCCACACTGAAGCTTTCTTT
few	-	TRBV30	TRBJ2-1	CAWSPEGQQFF	TGTGCCTGGAGTCCCGAGGGTCAGCAGTTCTTC
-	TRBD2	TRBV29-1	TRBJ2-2	CSVRVVAGITGELFF	TGCAGCGTTAGGGTAGTAGCGGGGATCACCGGGGAGCTGTTTTTT
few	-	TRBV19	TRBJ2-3	CASSLRRGYTDTQYF	TGTGCCAGTAGTCTACGCAGGGGATACACAGATACGCAGTATTTT
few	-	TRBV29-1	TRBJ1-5	CSVVFGTRSNQPQHF	TGCAGCGTTGTTTTCGGGACTCGTAGCAATCAGCCCCAGCATTTT
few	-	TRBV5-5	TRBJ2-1	CASSLITGTQQFF	TGTGCCAGCAGCTTGATTACCGGGACTCAGCAGTTCTTC
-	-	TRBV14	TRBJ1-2	CASSQARAASGYTF	TGTGCCAGCAGCCAAGCTAGAGCGGCGAGTGGCTACACCTTC
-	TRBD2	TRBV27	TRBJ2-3	CASSSSGRGDTQYF	TGTGCCAGCAGTTCTAGCGGGAGAGGCGATACGCAGTATTTT
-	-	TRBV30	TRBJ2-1	CAWSILNEQFF	TGTGCCTGGAGTATATTGAATGAGCAGTTCTTC